The 17 T cell receptor beta chains reported below all come from one sample, sequenced in a study of cytomegalovirus exposure and HLA in healthy donors. Amplification used 60 Vbeta primers and 13 Jbeta primers. Assay used: immunoSEQ multiplex PCR; TCRdb lists only in-frame clones, some missing. This table holds 110,000 to 150,000 clones, roughly 10% found once. The material sequenced was PBMCs. The receptors here all came from a man over 45 in good health and CMV-seronegative.

The J gene is TRBJ1-1, the V gene TRBV11-2; D gene unclear. This CDR3 region has 18 residues. V lost 5 bases and J 0 bases, leaving 22 bases between the germline ends. Germline V gives CDR1 SGHAT, CDR2 FQNNGV. For the CDR3, the DNA is TGTGCCAGCAGCCCACCCGAGGGTCAGATGGGCTTGAACACTGAAGCTTTCTTT. Translated: CASSPPEGQMGLNTEAFF.

This sequence joins TRBV5-1 and TRBJ2-3; 8 bases line up with TRBD2. CDR3 length: 15 amino acids. The J segment lost 5 bases and the V segment lost 4 bases, leaving 9 bases of the junction unmatched. Per germline, CDR1 SGHRS and CDR2 YFSETQ. In DNA form, the CDR3 reads TGCGCCAGCAGCGAACTAGCGGATGGGGGAGATACGCAGTATTTT. This sequence encodes CASSELADGGDTQYF.

The chain employs TRBV21-1 and TRBJ2-1; TRBD2, the D gene given by the table, was not confirmed from the DNA. TRBV21-1 is a documented pseudogene. The CDR3 spans 15 residues. In nucleotides, the CDR3 is TGTGCCAGCAGCAGAGGGCGCAGGTATTACAATGAGCAGTTCTTC. It is translated as CASSRGRRYYNEQFF.

In its sample, this clone was seen a few times. The rearrangement joins TRBV4-1 to TRBJ2-1; 7 bases line up with TRBD1. Germline V CDR1 and CDR2: MGHRA, YSYEKL. This CDR3 comprises 16 residues. The V and J ends lost 0 bases and 4 bases, in that order; junction bases with no gene match: 6. Written as DNA, the CDR3 is TGCGCCAGCAGCCAAGACCAGGGGGACCTGTACAATGAGCAGTTCTTC. Translated: CASSQDQGDLYNEQFF.

As regards this clone: At the DNA level, this CDR3 is encoded by other sequences in the same sample as well. This chain uses TRBV7-9 with TRBJ1-4; 8 bases fit TRBD1. The V gene's germline CDR1 is SEHNR and CDR2 FQNEAQ (reference sequence). This CDR3 comprises 14 residues. The ends lost 4 bases at V and 8 bases at J; junction bases unmatched: 6. This chain's CDR3 is CASSSDRDGEKLFF. As DNA, the CDR3 is TGTGCCAGCAGCTCGGACAGGGATGGCGAAAAACTGTTTTTT.

J is TRBJ2-1 and V is TRBV9, with D possibly matching TRBD2 (6 bases). Trimming shortened V by 0 bases and J by 4 bases, and 11 bases separated the two germline ends. The CDR3 is made up of 15 amino acids. Germline V lookup: CDR1 SGDLS, CDR2 YYNGEE. The CDR3 bases are TGTGCCAGCAGCGTAGCGGGGGACCAATACAATGAGCAGTTCTTC. This sequence encodes CASSVAGDQYNEQFF.

A few counts support this clone. V and J are TRBV14 and TRBJ2-7; D is uncertain. Germline values: CDR1 SGHDN, CDR2 FVKESK. V gave up 0 bases and J gave up 3 bases, with 12 bases separating them. The CDR3 contains 15 residues. The CDR3 sequence: CASSQDGDWFYEQYF. The CDR3 region has the DNA TGTGCCAGCAGCCAAGATGGTGACTGGTTCTACGAGCAGTACTTC.

V gene TRBV5-4 combines with J gene TRBJ1-2, with TRBD1 identical over 8 bases. CDR3 length equals 14 residues. The junction had 6 bases not matched to a gene; V was cut back by 4 bases and J by 4 bases. In germline, CDR1 is SGHNT, CDR2 YYREEE (reference sequence). The CDR3 DNA follows: TGTGCCAGCAGCCAGCGGACAGGGCCCTATGGCTACACCTTC. Protein: CASSQRTGPYGYTF.

Only one count was recorded for this clone. The rearrangement links TRBV9 to TRBJ2-1, with 11 bases aligning to TRBD2. The CDR3 runs 13 residues. Germline CDR1 SGDLS, CDR2 YYNGEE. With V trimmed by 4 bases and J by 10 bases, 4 bases remained unmatched. The DNA of the CDR3 is TGTGCCAGCAGCCCCCGACTAGCGGGAGAGCAGTTCTTC. This codes for CASSPRLAGEQFF.

This chain joins TRBV30 and TRBJ1-5; the D gene is possibly TRBD1 (5 bases). The CDR3 has 13 residues. The germline V gene has CDR1 GTSNPN and CDR2 SVGIG (reference sequence). Trimming removed 5 bases at V and 4 bases at J, with 12 bases between. CDR3 protein: CAWGGSTNQPQHF. The CDR3 DNA follows: TGTGCCTGGGGGGGGTCGACAAATCAGCCCCAGCATTTT.

The gene calls are TRBV9 and TRBJ2-7; D is unresolved. Germline V gene data show CDR1 as SGDLS and CDR2 as YYNGEE. The CDR3 loop spans 14 amino acids. The ends were cut back, 4 bases at V and 3 bases at J, with 14 bases in the middle. The CDR3 spells CASSPHTADYEQYF. CDR3 coding DNA: TGTGCCAGCAGCCCTCATACAGCAGACTACGAGCAGTACTTC. The full variable domain, with the rest looked up from reference TRBV9 and TRBJ2-7, is DSGVTQTPKHLITATGQRVTLRCSPRSGDLSVYWYQQSLDQGLQFLIQYYNGEERAKGNILERFSAQQFPDLHSELNLSSLELGDSALYFCASSPHTADYEQYFGPGTRLTVT.

This clone was picked up a small number of times. The chain links TRBV9 to TRBJ2-1; 9 nucleotides match TRBD2. V lost 0 bases, J lost 0 bases, and 1 base stayed unmatched. The germline gives CDR1 SGDLS, CDR2 YYNGEE. The CDR3 length is 16 residues. The CDR3 here is CASSVVAGASYNEQFF. CDR3 sequence (DNA): TGTGCCAGCAGCGTAGTAGCGGGGGCCTCCTACAATGAGCAGTTCTTC. Filled out from reference TRBV9 and TRBJ2-1, the complete variable domain reads DSGVTQTPKHLITATGQRVTLRCSPRSGDLSVYWYQQSLDQGLQFLIQYYNGEERAKGNILERFSAQQFPDLHSELNLSSLELGDSALYFCASSVVAGASYNEQFFGPGTRLTVL.

This clone turned up a few times. V and J are TRBV29-1 and TRBJ1-2, with TRBD1 matching 7 bases. V dropped 4 bases and J dropped 7; count of bases not matched to a gene: 9. Germline CDR1 reads SQVTM; CDR2 reads ANQGSEA. The CDR3 length is 13 residues. For the CDR3, the DNA is TGCAGCGTTGCCCCAGGGGGACCAAGTGGCTACACCTTC. Its protein product is CSVAPGGPSGYTF.

In its sample, this clone was seen a few times. The chain joins TRBV5-6 to TRBJ2-7; D is ambiguous. CDR1 and CDR2 from the germline V gene are SGHDT and YYEEEE. This CDR3 spans 12 amino acids. Trimming took 0 bases from V and 3 from J, leaving 4 bases between them. The CDR3: CASSLARYEQYF. The CDR3, as DNA: TGTGCCAGCAGCTTGGCCCGCTACGAGCAGTACTTC.

The sample holds a few counts of this clone. V and J are TRBV7-2 and TRBJ2-7; 11 bases fit TRBD1. The V gene's germline CDR1 is SGHTA and CDR2 FQGNSA. The CDR3 runs to 15 residues. Trimming took 5 bases from V and 6 from J; bases not matched to a gene: 9. The CDR3 nucleotides are TGTGCCAGCAGCCCCGAAGGGACAGGGGGTAGCGAGCAGTACTTC. Translated, it gives CASSPEGTGGSEQYF.

This clone occurred a few times. The rearrangement links TRBV6-5 to TRBJ1-2, with D tentatively TRBD1 (6 bases). The CDR3 runs to 15 residues. Germline CDR1 MNHEY, CDR2 SVGAGI. V was pared by 2 bases and J by 3 bases, with 13 bases between. For the CDR3, the DNA is TGTGCCAGCAGTTACGGTTGGCGGACAGACTATGGCTACACCTTC. Residues: CASSYGWRTDYGYTF.

This clone was recorded a few times. V gene TRBV7-6 combines with J gene TRBJ1-1, with a weak D call TRBD1 (6 bases). Between the trimmed V and J ends, which lost 5 bases and 2 bases, there was a span of 15 bases. CDR1 SGHVS and CDR2 FNYEAQ come from the germline V gene. This CDR3 region has 15 residues. The CDR3 loop is CASSADRTRNTEAFF. The CDR3 nucleotides read TGTGCCAGCAGCGCTGACAGGACGCGTAACACTGAAGCTTTCTTT.